These 25 T cell receptor beta chains originate from one sample sequenced in a study of Tregs in tolerant kidney transplant recipients. Generated by immunoSEQ multiplex PCR, the TCRdb table keeps only in-frame clones and is missing some. The table includes approximately 75,000 clones, less than 95% detected once. The material was Tregs from blood, obtained before the transplant. All receptors come from a human donor who received a combined kidney and bone marrow transplant.

The V call is TRBV18, the J call TRBJ2-3; unclear D gene. The ends were cut back, 3 bases at V and 0 bases at J, with 10 bases in the middle. This CDR3 spans 15 amino acids. The V gene's germline CDR1 is KGHSH and CDR2 LQKENI. The CDR3 here is CASSPDGTSTDTQYF. The CDR3 nucleotides are TGTGCCAGCTCACCCGACGGAACTAGCACAGATACGCAGTATTTT.

J is TRBJ1-3 and V is TRBV19; a possible D gene is TRBD1 (5 bases). From germline, CDR1 is LNHDA and CDR2 SQIVND (reference sequence). The CDR3 is made up of 17 amino acids. The V gene lost 6 bases and the J gene lost 0 bases, with 18 bases spanning the gap. The CDR3 region has the DNA TGTGCCAGTAGCACCCAGTGGGGCGGCAGCTCTGGAAACACCATATATTTT. It specifies CASSTQWGGSSGNTIYF.

The chain couples TRBV5-1 to TRBJ2-5; a weak D match, TRBD1 (5 bases). Germline V gene data show CDR1 as SGHRS and CDR2 as YFSETQ. This CDR3 is 14 amino acids long. V dropped 0 bases and J dropped 1 base, with 7 bases sitting between them. The CDR3 nucleotides are TGCGCCAGCAGCTTGGGACAGTCCCAAGAGACCCAGTACTTC. Its translation: CASSLGQSQETQYF.

The chain employs TRBV19 and TRBJ2-7; no reliable D call. V was pared by 4 bases and J by 3 bases, with 13 bases between. The CDR3 is 14 residues long. The germline V gene has CDR1 LNHDA and CDR2 SQIVND (reference sequence). CDR3 sequence reads: CASSTKGGYYEQYF. The CDR3 bases are TGTGCCAGTAGTACCAAGGGCGGATACTACGAGCAGTACTTC.

The rearrangement links TRBV2 to TRBJ2-2; 8 nucleotides agree with TRBD1. The V gene's germline CDR1 is SNHLY and CDR2 FYNNEI. V lost 3 bases to trimming and J lost 5 bases; unmatched junction nucleotides: 2. The CDR3 covers 14 residues. CDR3 loop: CASSDRGRTGELFF. In DNA form, the CDR3 reads TGTGCCAGCAGTGACAGGGGGCGAACCGGGGAGCTGTTTTTT.

V and J are TRBV5-5 and TRBJ2-2; possible D gene TRBD2, 5 bases. With 4 bases removed from V and 5 bases from J, the gap between germline ends came to 9 bases. The germline V gene has CDR1 SGHKS and CDR2 YYEKEE (reference sequence). The CDR3 contains 13 residues. As DNA, the CDR3 is TGTGCCAGCAGCGCCACTAGAACCGGGGAGCTGTTTTTT. Protein sequence: CASSATRTGELFF.

The genes are TRBV7-9 and TRBJ1-5; 10 positions match TRBD1. V was clipped by 5 bases and J by 6 bases; unmatched bases: 10. CDR3 length equals 16 residues. Looked up from germline, CDR1 is SEHNR and CDR2 is FQNEAQ (reference sequence). CDR3: CASSPAGTGVGQPQHF. The CDR3 DNA reads TGTGCCAGCAGCCCCGCTGGGACAGGGGTGGGTCAGCCCCAGCATTTT. The full variable domain, rest sourced from reference TRBV7-9 and TRBJ1-5, is DTGVSQNPRHKITKRGQNVTFRCDPISEHNRLYWYRQTLGQGPEFLTYFQNEAQLEKSRLLSDRFSAERPKGSFSTLEIQRTEQGDSAMYLCASSPAGTGVGQPQHFGDGTRLSIL.

The V call is TRBV2, the J call TRBJ2-2; D possibly corresponds to TRBD2 (6 bases). The CDR3 is 14 amino acids. V was shortened by 4 bases and J by 6 bases, with 12 bases between the two germline ends. Germline CDR1 SNHLY, CDR2 FYNNEI. The CDR3 DNA follows: TGTGCCAGCAGTGTTATGGGAGGCTCCGGGGAGCTGTTTTTT. Protein sequence: CASSVMGGSGELFF.

V is TRBV6-6 and J is TRBJ2-7; 8 nucleotides line up with TRBD2. The CDR3 loop spans 14 amino acids. Trimming cost V 6 bases and J 1 base; bases outside gene matches: 5. In germline, CDR1 is MNHNY, CDR2 SVGAGI (reference sequence). In DNA form, the CDR3 reads TGTGCCAGCAGGTATCTAGCGGGTTCCTACGAGCAGTACTTC. As protein: CASRYLAGSYEQYF.

The chain recombines TRBV18 with TRBJ2-5, with D hard to call. Matching the DNA end better, TRBJ2-7 makes the J call doubtful. Germline CDR1 and CDR2: KGHSH and LQKENI. The CDR3 extends over 13 amino acids. The CDR3 loop is CASSLPGSYEQYF. In DNA form, the CDR3 reads TGTGCCAGCTCATTGCCGGGCTCCTACGAGCAGTACTTC.

CDR3 sequence (DNA): TGTGCCAGCAGTTTACCCAAGTGGGAGACCCAGTACTTC. It translates to CASSLPKWETQYF. The chain uses TRBV28 and TRBJ2-5; D ambiguous. This CDR3 is built from 13 residues. The germline V and J ends were trimmed by 2 bases and 5 bases, with 9 bases remaining between them. Germline CDR1 reads MDHEN; CDR2 reads SYDVKM.

The rearrangement links TRBV18 to TRBJ1-3; D ambiguous. CDR1 is KGHSH and CDR2 is LQKENI in the germline V gene. Deletions cut 6 bases from V and 1 base from J, with 1 base between. The CDR3 is 11 residues long. The CDR3 spells CASSSGNTIYF. The CDR3 nucleotides read TGTGCCAGCTCTTCTGGAAACACCATATATTTT. Based on the CDR3 plus reference TRBV18 and TRBJ1-3, the full variable domain is NAGVMQNPRHLVRRRGQEARLRCSPMKGHSHVYWYRQLPEEGLKFMVYLQKENIIDESGMPKERFSAEFPKEGPSILRIQQVVRGDSAAYFCASSSGNTIYFGEGSWLTVV.

The genes are TRBV19 and TRBJ2-3, with 7 bases lining up with TRBD2. The CDR3 is made up of 14 amino acids. From germline, CDR1 is LNHDA and CDR2 SQIVND (reference sequence). V trimming: 3 bases; J trimming: 6 bases; junction bases outside the gene matches: 6. CDR3 coding DNA: TGTGCCAGTAGTATTAGGCGGGAGCGCGATACGCAGTATTTT. Translation: CASSIRRERDTQYF.

The gene calls are TRBV28 and TRBJ2-7; D not certain. V lost 3 bases and J 1 base, leaving 7 bases between the germline ends. Germline V lookup: CDR1 MDHEN, CDR2 SYDVKM. This CDR3 contains 13 residues. The CDR3 coding sequence is TGTGCCAGCAGTTTTGTGGTATCCTACGAGCAGTACTTC. This codes for CASSFVVSYEQYF.

The V and J genes are TRBV25-1 and TRBJ2-7, with 13 bases identical to TRBD2. This CDR3 has 15 amino acids. V was pared by 4 bases and J by 1 base, with 1 base of the junction left unmatched. Germline lookup yields CDR1 MGHDK and CDR2 SYGVNS. This CDR3 reads CASSGTSGSSYEQYF. DNA of the CDR3: TGTGCCAGCAGTGGGACTAGCGGGAGTTCCTACGAGCAGTACTTC.

This clone was detected only once. The gene calls are TRBV18 and TRBJ1-5; the D gene is possibly TRBD1 (6 bases). The CDR3 loop spans 15 amino acids. Looked up from germline, CDR1 is KGHSH and CDR2 is LQKENI. Between the trimmed V and J ends, which lost 3 bases and 6 bases, there was a span of 15 bases. The CDR3 DNA reads TGTGCCAGCTCACCGGGCGGGGGCCAAGGTCAGCCCCAGCATTTT. As protein: CASSPGGGQGQPQHF.

This chain links TRBV6-5 with TRBJ2-3; 13 nucleotides agree with TRBD2. Trimming removed 0 bases from V and 13 bases from J; junction bases left unmatched: 7. The CDR3 is made up of 15 amino acids. CDR1 is MNHEY and CDR2 is SVGAGI in the germline V gene. The CDR3 spells CASSYSIGLAGAEYF. CDR3 DNA: TGTGCCAGCAGTTACTCGATTGGACTAGCGGGAGCAGAGTATTTT.

The chain recombines TRBV6-1 with TRBJ2-4; 8 bases align to TRBD1. The V segment lost 10 bases and the J segment 0 bases; nucleotides outside the gene matches: 8. Germline V CDR1 and CDR2: MNHNS, SASEGT. CDR3 length equals 15 residues. The CDR3 is CATNGQGIAKNIQYF. The DNA for the CDR3 is TGTGCCACCAATGGACAGGGTATAGCCAAAAACATTCAGTACTTC.

V is TRBV5-1 and J is TRBJ2-1; 8 bases agree with TRBD2. This CDR3 comprises 16 residues. After removal of 0 bases from V and 5 bases from J, the junction contained 7 bases not matched to a gene. Germline CDR1 and CDR2: SGHRS and YFSETQ. The CDR3: CASSLGVAGNHNEQFF. CDR3 sequence (DNA): TGCGCCAGCAGCTTGGGAGTAGCGGGAAACCACAATGAGCAGTTCTTC.

This clone showed up just once. The chain links TRBV6-5 to TRBJ1-1; D call uncertain. With 4 bases removed from V and 0 bases from J, the gap between germline ends came to 12 bases. CDR1 MNHEY and CDR2 SVGAGI come from the germline V gene. This CDR3 is 15 amino acids long. DNA for the CDR3: TGTGCCAGCAGTTTTGGACGGAACCTGAACACTGAAGCTTTCTTT. This gives the protein CASSFGRNLNTEAFF.

The J gene is TRBJ1-1, the V gene TRBV19, with D uncertain. The V gene's germline CDR1 is LNHDA and CDR2 SQIVND (reference sequence). This CDR3 region has 18 residues. V was trimmed by 4 bases and J by 6 bases, leaving 27 bases between them. CDR3 in amino acids: CASSTLVSFRGRNAEAFF. CDR3 nucleotides: TGTGCCAGTAGTACCCTAGTGTCTTTCCGGGGTAGAAACGCTGAAGCTTTCTTT.

The CDR3 DNA reads as TGTGCCAGCTCACCACAGGGTGGATCGGGCACAGATACGCAGTATTTT. Translating it yields CASSPQGGSGTDTQYF. The V call is TRBV18, the J call TRBJ2-3; D unresolved. This CDR3 spans 16 amino acids. Trimming cost V 1 base and J 1 base, with 12 bases left between them. Germline V CDR1 and CDR2: KGHSH, LQKENI.

The chain employs TRBV6-1 and TRBJ2-6, with unresolved D. Germline CDR1 reads MNHNS; CDR2 reads SASEGT. V lost 2 bases to trimming and J lost 4 bases, with 3 bases between them. The CDR3 spans 13 residues. The CDR3 spells CASSESGANVLTF. The DNA for the CDR3 is TGTGCCAGCAGTGAATCAGGGGCCAACGTCCTGACTTTC.

The DNA of the CDR3 is TGTGCCAGTAGATCACGGGGCGGTGGAAACATTCAGTACTTC. Protein product: CASRSRGGGNIQYF. The chain combines TRBV19 with TRBJ2-4, with D perhaps assigned TRBD1 or TRBD2 (5 bases each). Germline CDR1 LNHDA, CDR2 SQIVND (reference sequence). V lost 6 bases, J lost 6 bases, and 15 bases lay in between. The CDR3 contains 14 residues. Variable domain in full (rest from reference TRBV19 and TRBJ2-4): DGGITQSPKYLFRKEGQNVTLSCEQNLNHDAMYWYRQDPGQGLRLIYYSQIVNDFQKGDIAEGYSVSREKKESFPLTVTSAQKNPTAFYLCASRSRGGGNIQYFGAGTRLSVL.

The chain is built from TRBV18 and TRBJ2-5; 7 nucleotides agree with TRBD2. V shed 6 bases, J shed 5 bases, and the junction held 0 bases outside the gene matches. CDR1 and CDR2 (germline): KGHSH, LQKENI. The CDR3 has 11 residues. The DNA for the CDR3 is TGTGCCAGCTCCGGGGGGGAGACCCAGTACTTC. Residues: CASSGGETQYF.